The text below deals with one TCR beta chain. Its binding antigen is unknown. A junction boundary mismatches the germline segment, possibly from a read error. The time point label, as the study defines it: about 28 days (+/-7) after the second vaccine dose. AZD1222 recipients given second doses at about 4 weeks or at about 12 weeks were pooled, since spike-specific TCR depth and breadth were not found to differ between the two schedules. Vaccinee samples came from UK trials COV001 and COV002, including a single-blind randomized controlled phase 2/3 trial of AZD1222 (ChAdOx1 nCoV-19) in healthy adults. For TCRbeta chain sequencing, PBMC samples were collected from trial participants at day 0 and at day 28 after the second dose. This sample is drawn from a study of T cell responses to AZD1222 COVID-19 vaccine listed by TCRdb under 2021. Regarding the complete study: A total of 233 trial participants underwent TCR sequencing, of whom approximately 200 had received two doses of AZD1222 and around 25 had received two doses of the MenACWY control vaccine. Trial participants were enrolled into age subgroups of 18-55, 56-69 and 70-plus years, which contained 148, 28 and 57 TCR-sequenced participants, respectively.

The CDR3 regions of human TCRbeta chains were analyzed by immunosequencing. The original pipeline was this. Repertoire TCRs were matched against a reference library of SARS-CoV-2-specific TCRs generated with the MIRA antigen-specificity platform. Breadth was defined as the fraction of unique TCRs that were SARS-CoV-2-associated, and depth was defined as the fraction of total T cells that were SARS-CoV-2-associated. Each spike-specific TCR was assigned to its reactive spike region and to a CD4 or CD8 class using the MIRA data. Log10-transformed breadth and depth values were compared by one-way ANOVA with Sidak's multiple comparisons tests. Imported from immuneACCESS, the table was reduced by TCRdb to in-frame sequences with V and J called. These copies leave out some clones; in studies compared against another copy, an unresolved V gene accounts for under half, and the cause of the remainder is not known. V and J calls plus clone size are reproduced from that table; the DNA served to infer D and trimming. The sample table shows approximately 74,000 clones, and 70% to 90% are seen once. The ten biggest clones cover about 23% of the sample.

Broad study findings and their caveats: The 56-69-year group was small, and its depth increase did not reach significance, likely because of low power. A significant rise in spike-specific TCR breadth and depth was observed after two AZD1222 doses relative to day 0 and relative to MenACWY recipients. Participants were mostly white British and included more females than males, and it was suggested by the authors that clonal diversity may have been underestimated. Vaccine-associated CD4 TCRs spanned the whole spike protein, with dominant responses in regions 160-218 and 743-854. Because no samples from the day 14 peak response were available, repertoires could be characterized only after the peak T cell response. Reportedly, almost half of the unique spike-specific TCRs recognized epitopes lying outside the regions that are mutated in the B.1.351 and B.1.1.7 variants. Conclusions about previously exposed vaccinees are limited because only a handful of AZD1222 recipients were SARS-CoV-2 seropositive at baseline.

For CDR1 and CDR2, the germline V gene (reference sequence) lists MNHEY and SMNVEV. Inclusive of the bounding cysteine and phenylalanine, the CDR3 is 14 residues long. The CDR3 DNA has 42 bases and is translated from base 1. The receptor was isolated from an adult who received the AZD1222 COVID-19 vaccine. The chain uses TRBV27 and TRBJ1-1; TRBD1 is a possible D gene, resting on 5 matching bases. The sample was peripheral blood, taken 28 days after the second AZD1222 dose. The DNA is TGTGCCAGCAGTCCGGCTGGGGGGATCACTGAAGCCTTCTTT. This encodes CASSPAGGITEAFF.